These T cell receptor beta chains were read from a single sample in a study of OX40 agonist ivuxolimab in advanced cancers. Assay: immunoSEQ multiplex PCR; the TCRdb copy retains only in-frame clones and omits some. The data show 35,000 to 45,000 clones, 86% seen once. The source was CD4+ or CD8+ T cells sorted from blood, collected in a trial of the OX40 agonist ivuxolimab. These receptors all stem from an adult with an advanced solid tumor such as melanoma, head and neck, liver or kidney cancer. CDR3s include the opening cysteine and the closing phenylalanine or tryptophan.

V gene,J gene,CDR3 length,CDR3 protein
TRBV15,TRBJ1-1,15,CATRTTGEENTEAFF
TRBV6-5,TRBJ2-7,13,CASTFYLGDEQYF
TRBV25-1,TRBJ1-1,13,CASSLGGITEAFF
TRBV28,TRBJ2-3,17,CASSSFLAGGRGDTQYF
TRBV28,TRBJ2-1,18,CASSLDRGLAGVFNEQFF
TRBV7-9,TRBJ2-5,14,CASSLEAHRETQYF
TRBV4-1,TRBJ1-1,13,CASSQEGMVEAFF
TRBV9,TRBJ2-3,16,CASSVAGTGFADTQYF
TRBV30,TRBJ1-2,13,CAWTDRTGYGYTF
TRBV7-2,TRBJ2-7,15,CASSQGGGASYEQYF
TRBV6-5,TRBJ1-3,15,CASSQGGGPGNTIYF
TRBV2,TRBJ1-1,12,CASSKAIGPAFF
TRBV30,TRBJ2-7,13,CAREGSSSYEQYF
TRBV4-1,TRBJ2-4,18,CASSHLLAGGLAKNIQYF
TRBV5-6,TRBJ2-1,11,CASSWGGQCFF
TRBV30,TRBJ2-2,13,CASSGRFTGELFF
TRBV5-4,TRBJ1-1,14,CASSFGRMNTEAFF
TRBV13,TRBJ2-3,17,CASSLGRGLGPADTQYF
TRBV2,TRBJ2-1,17,CASSEGASGRLYNEQFF
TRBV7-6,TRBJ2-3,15,CASSLYGRASDTQYF
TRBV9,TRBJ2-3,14,CASSVMGRADTQYF
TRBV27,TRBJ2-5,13,CASRPDRDETQYF
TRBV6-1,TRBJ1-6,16,CASSEVGSSYNSPLHF
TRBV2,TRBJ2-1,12,CASSDRYNEQFF
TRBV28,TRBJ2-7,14,CASTLDPRGDEQYF
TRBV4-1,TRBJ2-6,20,CASSQVFSGGSSRGANVLTF
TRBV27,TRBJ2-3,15,CASSPRGRGTDTQYF
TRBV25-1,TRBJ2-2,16,CASSDIAGVNTGELFF
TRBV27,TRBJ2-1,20,CASSALHLGLALSSYNEQFF
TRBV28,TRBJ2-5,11,CASSLEETQYF
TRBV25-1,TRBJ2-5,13,CASSELYSGDRNF
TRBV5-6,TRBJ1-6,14,CASSWDRENSPLHF
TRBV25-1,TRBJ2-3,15,CASSEGRRSTDTQYF
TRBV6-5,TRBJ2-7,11,CASTIGGEQYF
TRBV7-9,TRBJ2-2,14,CASSGQGGTGELFF
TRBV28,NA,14,CASRPSGTTYEQYF
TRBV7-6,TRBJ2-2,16,CASSQIDGGDTGELFF
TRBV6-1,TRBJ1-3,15,CASSEDGTPRNTIYF
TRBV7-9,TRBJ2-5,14,CASRVSGYQETQYF
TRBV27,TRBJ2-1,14,CASSPWTGPREQFF
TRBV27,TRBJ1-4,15,CASSPRQDGDEKLFF
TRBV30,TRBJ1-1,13,CAWSTGGTTEAFF